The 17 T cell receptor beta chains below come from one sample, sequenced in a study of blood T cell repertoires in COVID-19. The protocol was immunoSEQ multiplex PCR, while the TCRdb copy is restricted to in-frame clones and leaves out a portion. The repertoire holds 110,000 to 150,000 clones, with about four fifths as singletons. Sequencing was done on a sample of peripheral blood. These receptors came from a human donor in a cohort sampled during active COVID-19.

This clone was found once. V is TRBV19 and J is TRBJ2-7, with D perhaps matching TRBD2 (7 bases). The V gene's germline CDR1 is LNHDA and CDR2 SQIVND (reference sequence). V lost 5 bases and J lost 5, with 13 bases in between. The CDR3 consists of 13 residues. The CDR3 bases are TGTGCCAGTAGTTCAGTGGGGGGGCACGAGCAGTACTTC. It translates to CASSSVGGHEQYF.

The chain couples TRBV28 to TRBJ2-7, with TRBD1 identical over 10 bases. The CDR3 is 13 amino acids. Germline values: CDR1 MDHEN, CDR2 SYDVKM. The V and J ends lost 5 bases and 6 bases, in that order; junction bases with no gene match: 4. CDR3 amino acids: CASSLRDRGEQYF. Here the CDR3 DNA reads TGTGCCAGCAGTCTCCGGGACAGGGGCGAGCAGTACTTC.

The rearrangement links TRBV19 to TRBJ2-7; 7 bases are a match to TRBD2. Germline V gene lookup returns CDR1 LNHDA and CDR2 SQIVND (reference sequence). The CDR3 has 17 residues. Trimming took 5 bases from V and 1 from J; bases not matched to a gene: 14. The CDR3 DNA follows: TGTGCCAGTAGTTCCTTCGGGGCTCCTAGCGGTTCCTACGAGCAGTACTTC. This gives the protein CASSSFGAPSGSYEQYF. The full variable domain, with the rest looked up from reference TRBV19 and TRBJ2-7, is DGGITQSPKYLFRKEGQNVTLSCEQNLNHDAMYWYRQDPGQGLRLIYYSQIVNDFQKGDIAEGYSVSREKKESFPLTVTSAQKNPTAFYLCASSSFGAPSGSYEQYFGPGTRLTVT.

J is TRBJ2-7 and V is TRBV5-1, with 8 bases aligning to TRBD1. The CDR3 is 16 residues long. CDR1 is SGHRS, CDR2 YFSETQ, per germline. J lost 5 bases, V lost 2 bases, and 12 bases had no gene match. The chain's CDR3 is CASSLMGQGARDEQYF. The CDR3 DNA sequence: TGCGCCAGCAGCTTAATGGGCCAGGGGGCTAGGGACGAGCAGTACTTC. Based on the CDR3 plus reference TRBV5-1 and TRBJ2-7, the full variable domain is KAGVTQTPRYLIKTRGQQVTLSCSPISGHRSVSWYQQTPGQGLQFLFEYFSETQRNKGNFPGRFSGRQFSNSRSEMNVSTLELGDSALYLCASSLMGQGARDEQYFGPGTRLTVT.

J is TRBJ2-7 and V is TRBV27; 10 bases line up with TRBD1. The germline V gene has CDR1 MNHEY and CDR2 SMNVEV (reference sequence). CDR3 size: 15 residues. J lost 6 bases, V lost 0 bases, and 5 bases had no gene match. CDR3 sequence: CASSLSRQGASEQYF. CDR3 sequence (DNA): TGTGCCAGCAGTTTATCCCGACAGGGGGCGAGCGAGCAGTACTTC.

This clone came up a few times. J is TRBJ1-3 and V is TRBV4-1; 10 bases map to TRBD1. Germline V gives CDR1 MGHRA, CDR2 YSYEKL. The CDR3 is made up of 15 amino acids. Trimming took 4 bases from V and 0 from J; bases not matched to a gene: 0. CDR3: CASSRDRGSGNTIYF. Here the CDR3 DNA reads TGCGCCAGCAGCCGGGACAGGGGCTCTGGAAACACCATATATTTT.

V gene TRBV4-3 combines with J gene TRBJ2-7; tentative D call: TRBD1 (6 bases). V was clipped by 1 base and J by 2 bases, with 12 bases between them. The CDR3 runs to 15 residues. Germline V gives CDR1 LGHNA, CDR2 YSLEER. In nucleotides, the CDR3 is TGCGCCAGCAGCCAAGGCTCGACAGGAACCTACGAGCAGTACTTC. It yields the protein CASSQGSTGTYEQYF.

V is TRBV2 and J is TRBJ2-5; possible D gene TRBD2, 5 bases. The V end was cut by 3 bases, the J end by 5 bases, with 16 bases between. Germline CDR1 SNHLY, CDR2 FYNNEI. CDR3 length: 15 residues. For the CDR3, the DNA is TGTGCCAGCAGTGATCAGAACGAGCGGCCGGAGACCCAGTACTTC. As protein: CASSDQNERPETQYF.

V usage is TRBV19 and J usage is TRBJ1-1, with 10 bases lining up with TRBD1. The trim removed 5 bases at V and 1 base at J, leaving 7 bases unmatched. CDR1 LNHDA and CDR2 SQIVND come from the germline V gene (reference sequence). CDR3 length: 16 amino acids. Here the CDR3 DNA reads TGTGCCAGTAGTCTCCTTAGACAGGGGGCGAACACTGAAGCTTTCTTT. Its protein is CASSLLRQGANTEAFF.

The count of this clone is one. CDR3 bases: TGTGCCAGCAGCGTAGGTGGTACGACTAGCGGGAGGTACTATAGCGAGCAGTACTTC. Amino acids: CASSVGGTTSGRYYSEQYF. V and J are TRBV9 and TRBJ2-7, with TRBD2 matching over 13 bases. This CDR3 is built from 19 residues. Germline V gives CDR1 SGDLS, CDR2 YYNGEE. V lost 0 bases and J lost 6; bases outside the gene matches: 15.

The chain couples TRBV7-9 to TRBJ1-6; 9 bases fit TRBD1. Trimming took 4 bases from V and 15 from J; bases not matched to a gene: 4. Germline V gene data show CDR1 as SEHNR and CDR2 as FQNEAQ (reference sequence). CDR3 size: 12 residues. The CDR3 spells CASSSGDRVLHF. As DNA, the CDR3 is TGTGCCAGCAGCTCGGGGGACAGGGTCCTCCACTTT. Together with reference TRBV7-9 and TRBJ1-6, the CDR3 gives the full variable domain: DTGVSQNPRHKITKRGQNVTFRCDPISEHNRLYWYRQTLGQGPEFLTYFQNEAQLEKSRLLSDRFSAERPKGSFSTLEIQRTEQGDSAMYLCASSSGDRVLHFGNGTRLTVT.

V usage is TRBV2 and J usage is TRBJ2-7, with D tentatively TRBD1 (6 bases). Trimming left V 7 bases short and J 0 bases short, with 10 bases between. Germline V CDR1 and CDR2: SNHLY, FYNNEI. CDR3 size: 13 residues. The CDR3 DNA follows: TGTGCCAGCAACGACAGGAGCTCCTACGAGCAGTACTTC. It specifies CASNDRSSYEQYF.

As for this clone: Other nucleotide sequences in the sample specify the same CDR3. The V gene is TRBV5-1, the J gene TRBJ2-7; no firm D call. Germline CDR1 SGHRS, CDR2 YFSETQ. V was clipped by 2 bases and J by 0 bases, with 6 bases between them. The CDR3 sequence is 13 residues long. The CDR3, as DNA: TGCGCCAGCAGCTTTCCCGGCTCCTACGAGCAGTACTTC. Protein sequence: CASSFPGSYEQYF.

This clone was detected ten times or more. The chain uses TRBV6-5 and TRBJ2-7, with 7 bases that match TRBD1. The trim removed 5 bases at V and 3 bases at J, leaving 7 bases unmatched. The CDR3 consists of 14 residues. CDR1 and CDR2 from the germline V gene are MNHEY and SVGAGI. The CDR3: CASSNHRGVYEQYF. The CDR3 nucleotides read TGTGCCAGCAGTAACCACAGGGGCGTCTACGAGCAGTACTTC.

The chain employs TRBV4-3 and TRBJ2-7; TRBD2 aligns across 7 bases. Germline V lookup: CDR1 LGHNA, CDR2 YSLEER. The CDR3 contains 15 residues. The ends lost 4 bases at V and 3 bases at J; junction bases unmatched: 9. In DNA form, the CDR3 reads TGCGCCAGCAGCCTAGGTGGTAGCGGGTTCTACGAGCAGTACTTC. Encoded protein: CASSLGGSGFYEQYF.

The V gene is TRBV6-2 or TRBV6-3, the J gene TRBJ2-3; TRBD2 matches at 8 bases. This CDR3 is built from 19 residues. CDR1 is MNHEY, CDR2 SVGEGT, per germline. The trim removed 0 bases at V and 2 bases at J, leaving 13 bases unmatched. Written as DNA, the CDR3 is TGTGCCAGCAGTTACTCTCTAAGAACTAGCGGAAATTCCACAGATACGCAGTATTTT. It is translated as CASSYSLRTSGNSTDTQYF.

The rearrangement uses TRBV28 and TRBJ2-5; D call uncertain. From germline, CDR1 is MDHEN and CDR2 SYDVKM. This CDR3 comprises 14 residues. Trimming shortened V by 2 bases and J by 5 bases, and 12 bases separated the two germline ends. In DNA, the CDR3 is TGTGCCAGCAGTTTAGTAGGAGCTATGGAGACCCAGTACTTC. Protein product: CASSLVGAMETQYF.